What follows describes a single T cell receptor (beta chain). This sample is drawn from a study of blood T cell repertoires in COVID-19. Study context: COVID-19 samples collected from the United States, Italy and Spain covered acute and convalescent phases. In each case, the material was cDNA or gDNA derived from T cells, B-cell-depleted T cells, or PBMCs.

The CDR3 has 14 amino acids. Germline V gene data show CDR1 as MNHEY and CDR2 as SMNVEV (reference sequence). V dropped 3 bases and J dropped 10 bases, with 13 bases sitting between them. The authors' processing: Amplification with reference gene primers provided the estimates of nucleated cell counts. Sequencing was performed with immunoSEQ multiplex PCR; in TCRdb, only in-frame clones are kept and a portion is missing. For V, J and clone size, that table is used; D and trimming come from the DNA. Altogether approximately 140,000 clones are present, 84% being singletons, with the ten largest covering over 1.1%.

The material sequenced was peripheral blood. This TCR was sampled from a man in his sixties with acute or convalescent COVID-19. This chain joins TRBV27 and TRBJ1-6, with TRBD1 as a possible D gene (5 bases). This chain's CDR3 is CASSFGRAESPLHF. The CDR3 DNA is TGTGCCAGCAGTTTCGGCAGGGCTGAATCACCCCTCCACTTT.